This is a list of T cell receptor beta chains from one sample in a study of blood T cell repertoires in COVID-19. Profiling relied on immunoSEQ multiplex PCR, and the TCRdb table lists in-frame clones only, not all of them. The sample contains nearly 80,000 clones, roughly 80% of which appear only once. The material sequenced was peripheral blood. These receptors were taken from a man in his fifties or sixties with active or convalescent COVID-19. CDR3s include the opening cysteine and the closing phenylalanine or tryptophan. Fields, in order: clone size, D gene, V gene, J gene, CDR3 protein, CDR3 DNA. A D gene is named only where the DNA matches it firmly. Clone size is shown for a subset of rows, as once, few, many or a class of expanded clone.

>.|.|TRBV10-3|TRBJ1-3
CAIRPFDGSSGNTIYF
TGTGCCATCAGGCCTTTCGACGGGAGCTCTGGAAACACCATATATTTT
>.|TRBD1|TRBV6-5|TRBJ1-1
CASSYMGDRGGTEAFF
TGTGCCAGCAGTTATATGGGGGACAGGGGTGGCACTGAAGCTTTCTTT
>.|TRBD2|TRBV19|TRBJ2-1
CASSILSGGLSYNEQFF
TGTGCCAGTAGTATTCTAAGCGGGGGCCTCTCCTACAATGAGCAGTTCTTC
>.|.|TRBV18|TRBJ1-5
CASSPPGGQPQHF
TGTGCCAGCTCACCACCGGGCGGGCAGCCCCAGCATTTT
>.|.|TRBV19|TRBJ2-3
CASSEGGGRVTDTQYF
TGTGCCAGTAGCGAAGGCGGGGGCCGAGTCACAGATACGCAGTATTTT
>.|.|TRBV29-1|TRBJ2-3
CSSGTDTQYF
TGCAGCTCCGGCACAGATACGCAGTATTTT
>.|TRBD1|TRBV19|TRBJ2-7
CASSPGDSRGSYEQYF
TGTGCCAGTAGCCCCGGTGATTCCAGGGGGTCCTACGAGCAGTACTTC
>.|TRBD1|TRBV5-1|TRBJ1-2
CASSVGQGVMGGYTF
TGCGCCAGCAGCGTCGGACAGGGGGTGATGGGTGGCTACACCTTC
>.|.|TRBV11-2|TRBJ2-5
CASSTYSSETQYF
TGTGCCAGCAGCACCTATTCTTCTGAGACCCAGTACTTC
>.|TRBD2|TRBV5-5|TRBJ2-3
CASSWERLAADTQYF
TGTGCCAGCAGCTGGGAAAGGCTAGCGGCAGATACGCAGTATTTT
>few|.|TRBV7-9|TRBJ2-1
CASSSQTSYEQFF
TGTGCCAGCAGCTCCCAGACTAGTTATGAGCAGTTCTTC
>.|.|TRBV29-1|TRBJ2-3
CSVDQAPGHQASTDTQYF
TGCAGCGTTGACCAAGCCCCGGGTCACCAAGCTAGCACAGATACGCAGTATTTT
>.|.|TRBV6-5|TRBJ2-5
CASRGGGVGQETQYF
TGTGCCAGCAGGGGGGGAGGTGTTGGGCAAGAGACCCAGTACTTC
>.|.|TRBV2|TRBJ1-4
CASSESQVGEKLFF
TGTGCCAGCAGTGAGTCACAGGTTGGCGAAAAACTGTTTTTT
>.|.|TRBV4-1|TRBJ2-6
CASSPGGANVLTF
TGCGCCAGCAGCCCAGGTGGGGCCAACGTCCTGACTTTC
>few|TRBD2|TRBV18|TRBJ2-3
CASSPLGLVPDTQYF
TGTGCCAGCTCACCATTGGGACTAGTTCCAGATACGCAGTATTTT
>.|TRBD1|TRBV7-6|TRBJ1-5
CASSLKAGGLDQPQHF
TGTGCCAGCAGCTTAAAGGCAGGGGGATTGGATCAGCCCCAGCATTTT
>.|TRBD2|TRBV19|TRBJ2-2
CASSIGVAGPNTGELFF
TGTGCCAGTAGTATAGGTGTAGCGGGGCCGAACACCGGGGAGCTGTTTTTT
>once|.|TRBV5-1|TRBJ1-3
CASGPGETSSGNTIYF
TGCGCCAGCGGACCGGGAGAAACGAGCTCTGGAAACACCATATATTTT
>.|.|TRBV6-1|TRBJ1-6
CASSGFRGSYNSPLHF
TGTGCCAGCAGTGGTTTTCGGGGCTCCTATAATTCACCCCTCCACTTT
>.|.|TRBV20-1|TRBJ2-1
CSARDNEQFF
TGCAGTGCTCGGGACAATGAGCAGTTCTTC
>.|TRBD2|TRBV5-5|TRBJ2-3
CASSHQGLAGGSADTQYF
TGTGCCAGCAGCCACCAAGGACTAGCGGGGGGGAGCGCAGATACGCAGTATTTT
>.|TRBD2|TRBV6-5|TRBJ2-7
CASRPSGVYEQYF
TGTGCCAGCAGACCCAGCGGGGTCTACGAGCAGTACTTC
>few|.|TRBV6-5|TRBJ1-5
CASSTKRSNQPQHF
TGTGCCAGCAGTACAAAAAGATCAAATCAGCCCCAGCATTTT
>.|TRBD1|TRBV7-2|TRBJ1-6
CASSFDRGSLHF
TGTGCCAGCAGCTTCGACAGGGGAAGCCTCCACTTT
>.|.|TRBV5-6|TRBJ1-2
CASSLEAAPYGYTF
TGTGCCAGCAGCTTGGAGGCGGCCCCCTATGGCTACACCTTC
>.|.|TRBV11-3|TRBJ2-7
CASSLEEGSHEQYF
TGTGCCAGCAGCTTAGAGGAGGGTAGCCACGAGCAGTACTTC
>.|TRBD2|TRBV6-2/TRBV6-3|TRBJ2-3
CASSYGGGGPADTQYF
TGTGCCAGCAGTTACGGGGGCGGGGGGCCCGCAGATACGCAGTATTTT
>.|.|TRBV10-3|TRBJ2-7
CAISAQFYEQYF
TGTGCCATCAGTGCCCAGTTCTACGAGCAGTACTTC
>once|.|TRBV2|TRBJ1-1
CAARGGLTNTEAFF
TGTGCCGCCCGGGGGGGGCTGACGAACACTGAAGCTTTCTTT
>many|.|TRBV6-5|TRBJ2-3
CASSSGLLDTQYF
TGTGCCAGCAGCTCGGGACTCTTAGATACGCAGTATTTT
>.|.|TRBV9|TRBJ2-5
CASSVAWGSGETQYF
TGTGCCAGCAGCGTAGCTTGGGGGAGCGGGGAGACCCAGTACTTC
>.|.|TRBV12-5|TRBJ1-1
CASGGGAEAFF
TGTGCTAGTGGTGGCGGCGCTGAAGCTTTCTTT
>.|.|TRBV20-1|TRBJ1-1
CSATGGTEAFF
TGCAGTGCTACCGGAGGCACTGAAGCTTTCTTT
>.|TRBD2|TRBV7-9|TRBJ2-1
CASSLTSGRGDEQFF
TGTGCCAGCAGCTTAACTAGCGGGAGAGGTGATGAGCAGTTCTTC
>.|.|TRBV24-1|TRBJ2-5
CATSDGGTVQETQYF
TGTGCCACCAGTGATGGCGGGACAGTTCAAGAGACCCAGTACTTC
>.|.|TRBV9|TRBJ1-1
CASSATLEGRGEAFF
TGTGCCAGCAGCGCTACCCTGGAGGGCCGGGGGGAAGCTTTCTTT
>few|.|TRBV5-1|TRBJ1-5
CASSFGSSFNSNQPQHF
TGCGCCAGCAGCTTTGGGAGTAGTTTTAATAGCAATCAGCCCCAGCATTTT
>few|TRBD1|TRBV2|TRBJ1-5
CASSAGQGAGQPQHF
TGTGCCAGCAGTGCGGGACAGGGGGCAGGACAGCCCCAGCATTTT
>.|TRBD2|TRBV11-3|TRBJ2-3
CASSLDSGGAADTQYF
TGTGCCAGCAGCTTGGATAGCGGGGGGGCCGCAGATACGCAGTATTTT
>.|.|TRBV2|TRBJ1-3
CASGITGNFGFSGNTIYF
TGTGCCAGCGGGATAACAGGGAACTTCGGATTCTCTGGAAACACCATATATTTT
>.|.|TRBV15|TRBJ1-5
CATSRDEGYGQPQHF
TGTGCCACCAGCAGAGATGAGGGTTATGGACAGCCCCAGCATTTT
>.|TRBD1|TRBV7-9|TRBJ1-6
CASRGTGANSPLHF
TGTGCCAGCAGGGGGACAGGGGCTAATTCACCCCTCCACTTT